This T cell receptor beta chain was sequenced during a study of cytomegalovirus exposure and HLA in healthy donors. Study-level points and caveats: The investigators catalogued 150 to 200 TCR beta chains as cytomegalovirus-associated.

PCR employed 60 Vbeta and 13 Jbeta primers. Assay used: immunoSEQ multiplex PCR; TCRdb lists only in-frame clones, some missing. The sample holds some 170,000 clones; roughly four fifths are singletons and the top ten take under 2%. Deletions cut 1 base from V and 6 bases from J, with 7 bases between. Germline V gene lookup returns CDR1 SGHTS and CDR2 YDEGEE. The length of the CDR3 is 12 residues. As concerns this clone: No antigen is known for it.

The source material was PBMCs. V gene TRBV5-8 combines with J gene TRBJ1-1; D gene unclear. The clonotype was recovered from a young woman in good health and CMV-seronegative. CDR3 coding DNA: TGTGCCAGCAGCTTGTTACTTCCTGAAGCTTTCTTT. As protein: CASSLLLPEAFF. The variable domain in full, with the rest retrieved from reference TRBV5-8 and TRBJ1-1, is EAGVTQSPTHLIKTRGQQATLRCSPISGHTSVYWYQQALGLGLQFLLWYDEGEERNRGNFPPRFSGRQFPNYSSELNVNALELEDSALYLCASSLLLPEAFFGQGTRLTVV.